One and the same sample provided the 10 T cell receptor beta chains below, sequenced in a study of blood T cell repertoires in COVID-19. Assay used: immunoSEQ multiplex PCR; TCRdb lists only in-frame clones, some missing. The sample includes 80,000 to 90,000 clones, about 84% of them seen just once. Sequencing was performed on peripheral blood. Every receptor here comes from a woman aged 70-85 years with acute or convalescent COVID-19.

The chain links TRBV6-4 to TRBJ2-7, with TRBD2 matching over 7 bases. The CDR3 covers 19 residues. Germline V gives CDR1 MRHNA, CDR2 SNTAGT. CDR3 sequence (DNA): TGTGCCAGGAGTGACCGGGGACTACCTGCTTTTCGCTGGTACTACGAGCAGTACGTC. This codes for CARSDRGLPAFRWYYEQYV.

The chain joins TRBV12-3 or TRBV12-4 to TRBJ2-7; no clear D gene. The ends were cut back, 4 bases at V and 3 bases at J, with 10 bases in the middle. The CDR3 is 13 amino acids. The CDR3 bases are TGTGCCAGCAGTTCGTGTCCCCTCTACGAGCAGTACGTC. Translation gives CASSSCPLYEQYV.

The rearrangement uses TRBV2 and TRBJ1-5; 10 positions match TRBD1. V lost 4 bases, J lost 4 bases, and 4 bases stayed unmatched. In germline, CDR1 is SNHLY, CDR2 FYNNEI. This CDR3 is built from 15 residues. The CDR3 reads CASSGQGARNQPQHF. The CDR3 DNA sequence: TGTGCCAGCAGTGGACAGGGGGCGCGAAATCAGCCCCAGCATTTT. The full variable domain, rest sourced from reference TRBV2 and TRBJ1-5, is EPEVTQTPSHQVTQMGQEVILRCVPISNHLYFYWYRQILGQKVEFLVSFYNNEISEKSEIFDDQFSVERPDGSNFTLKIRSTKLEDSAMYFCASSGQGARNQPQHFGDGTRLSIL.

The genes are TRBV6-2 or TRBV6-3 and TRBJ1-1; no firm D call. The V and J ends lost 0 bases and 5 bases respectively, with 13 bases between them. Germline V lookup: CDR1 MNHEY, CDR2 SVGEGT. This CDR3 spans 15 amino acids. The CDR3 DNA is TGTGCCAGCAGTTACTCCCGGACGGGGAGGACTGAAGCTTTCTTT. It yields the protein CASSYSRTGRTEAFF.

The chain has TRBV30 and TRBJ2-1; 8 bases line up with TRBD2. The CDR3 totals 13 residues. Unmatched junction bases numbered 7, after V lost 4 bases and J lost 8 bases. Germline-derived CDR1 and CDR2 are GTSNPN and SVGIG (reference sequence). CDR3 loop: CAWNTGGSHEQFF. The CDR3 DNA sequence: TGTGCCTGGAACACGGGGGGGAGCCATGAGCAGTTCTTC.

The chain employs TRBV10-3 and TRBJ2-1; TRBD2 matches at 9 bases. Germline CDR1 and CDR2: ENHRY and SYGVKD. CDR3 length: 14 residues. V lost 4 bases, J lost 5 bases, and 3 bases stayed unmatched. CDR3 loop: CAISGASGNNEQFF. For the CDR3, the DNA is TGTGCCATCAGTGGTGCTAGCGGGAACAATGAGCAGTTCTTC.

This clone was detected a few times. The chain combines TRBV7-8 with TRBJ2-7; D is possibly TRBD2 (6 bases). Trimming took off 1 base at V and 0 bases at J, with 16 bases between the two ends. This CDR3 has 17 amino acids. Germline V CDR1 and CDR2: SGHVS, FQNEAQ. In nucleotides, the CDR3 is TGTGCCAGCAGCTTAGGAGTGGGACGGGGGAGCTCCTACGAGCAGTACGTC. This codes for CASSLGVGRGSSYEQYV.

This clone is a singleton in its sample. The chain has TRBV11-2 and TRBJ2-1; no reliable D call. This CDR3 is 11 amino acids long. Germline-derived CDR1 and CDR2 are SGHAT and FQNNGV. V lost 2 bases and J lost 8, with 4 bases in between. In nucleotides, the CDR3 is TGTGCCAGCAGCTTAAGCTATGAGCAGTTCTTC. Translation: CASSLSYEQFF.

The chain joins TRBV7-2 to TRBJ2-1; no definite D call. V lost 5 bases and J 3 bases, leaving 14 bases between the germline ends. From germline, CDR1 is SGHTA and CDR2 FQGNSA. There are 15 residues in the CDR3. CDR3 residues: CASSATSALYNEQFF. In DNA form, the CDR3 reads TGTGCCAGCAGCGCAACGAGTGCCCTCTACAATGAGCAGTTCTTC.

The CDR3 is CASSPGGPSNYGYTF. As DNA, the CDR3 is TGTGCCAGCAGCCCAGGGGGCCCCTCTAACTATGGCTACACCTTC. This chain connects TRBV7-2 to TRBJ1-2, with TRBD1 identical over 8 bases. The germline V gene encodes CDR1 SGHTA and CDR2 FQGNSA. CDR3 length equals 15 residues. V lost 5 bases and J lost 0; bases outside the gene matches: 5.